This TCR beta chain emerged from a study of T cells in Graves' hyperthyroidism and ophthalmopathy. Amplified TCR beta CDR3 regions derived from RNA transcripts. Primed by the HTBI set, a first-round RT-PCR was run on the TCR CDR3. TCRdb used MiXCR to reprocess the multiplex PCR reads, holding one entry per CDR3 protein. The sample holds hundreds of thousands of distinct CDR3 sequences, 15% to 20% seen once. From germline, CDR1 is DFQATT and CDR2 SNEGSKA (reference sequence). The CDR3 is 13 residues long. J lost 7 bases, V lost 3 bases, and 3 bases had no gene match. This chain links TRBV20-1 with TRBJ1-4; 9 bases fit TRBD1. This receptor was obtained from a man aged 45-65 years with Graves' ophthalmopathy. Sequencing was carried out using blood. CDR3 amino acids: CSARTGGFEKLFF. The CDR3 DNA reads as TGCAGTGCTAGGACAGGGGGATTTGAAAAACTGTTTTTT.